A selection of T cell receptor beta chains follows, all from one sample in a study of control samples from healthy donors and cancer patients. Method: immunoSEQ multiplex PCR; TCRdb's copy keeps in-frame clones and lacks some. Seen here are about 65,000 clones, 90% observed once, and the top ten hold 0.95% to 1.5%. The sequenced material came from PBMCs. The receptors derive from a woman in her forties or fifties with colorectal cancer. The CDR3 runs from the conserved cysteine through the conserved F or W. D genes are given only for firm matches. Not every row has a clone size; where given, it reads once, few, many or a size class.

CDR3	DNA	V	J	D	size
CASSPGGGNTIYF	TGTGCCAGCAGCCCAGGAGGGGGTAACACCATATATTTT	TRBV7-9	TRBJ1-3	NA	NA
CASSVAPDTQHF	TGTGCCAGCAGCGTAGCACCCGATACCCAGCATTTT	TRBV9	TRBJ1-5	NA	NA
CASKMGRDYEQYF	TGTGCCAGCAAGATGGGCAGAGACTACGAGCAGTACTTC	TRBV27	TRBJ2-7	NA	NA
CASGLAGEETQYF	TGTGCTAGTGGTTTGGCGGGGGAAGAGACCCAGTACTTC	TRBV12-5	TRBJ2-5	NA	few
CASSRNSRVRETQYF	TGTGCCAGCAGTAGAAATAGCAGGGTACGAGAGACCCAGTACTTC	TRBV6-5	TRBJ2-5	NA	NA
CASRLTYGYTF	TGTGCCAGCAGACTTACCTATGGCTACACCTTC	TRBV12-3/TRBV12-4	TRBJ1-2	NA	NA
CASSLFRGGDEQFF	TGTGCCAGCAGCTTATTCCGGGGTGGGGATGAGCAGTTCTTC	TRBV7-2	TRBJ2-1	NA	once
CASSQLGGVANYGYTF	TGTGCCAGCAGCCAGCTTGGGGGGGTGGCTAACTATGGCTACACCTTC	TRBV3-1/TRBV3-2	TRBJ1-2	NA	NA
CAWSVGVGGYEQYF	TGTGCCTGGAGTGTAGGGGTTGGGGGTTACGAGCAGTACTTC	TRBV30	TRBJ2-7	NA	NA
CASAPSPSQPQHF	TGTGCTAGTGCCCCTTCTCCTTCGCAGCCCCAGCATTTT	TRBV12-5	TRBJ1-5	NA	NA
CASSVFSGRSETQYF	TGTGCCAGCAGTGTTTTTAGCGGGAGGTCGGAGACCCAGTACTTC	TRBV2	TRBJ2-5	TRBD2	NA
CASSGTQENEKLFF	TGTGCCAGCAGTGGGACACAGGAGAATGAAAAACTGTTTTTT	TRBV25-1	TRBJ1-4	NA	NA
CASSQGYTDTQYF	TGCGCCAGCAGTCAGGGGTACACAGATACGCAGTATTTT	TRBV5-1	TRBJ2-3	NA	NA
CASSPYGTSSSITGELFF	TGCGCCAGCAGCCCCTACGGGACTAGCAGCTCGATCACCGGGGAGCTGTTTTTT	TRBV4-1	TRBJ2-2	TRBD2	NA
CASSSDRGNRNTIYF	TGTGCCAGCAGCTCGGACAGGGGAAATAGAAACACCATATATTTT	TRBV7-9	TRBJ1-3	TRBD1	NA
CASSEDVTSNYGYTF	TGTGCCAGCAGTGAAGATGTGACAAGTAACTATGGCTACACCTTC	TRBV6-1	TRBJ1-2	NA	NA
CASSPDRVETQYF	TGTGCCAGCAGCCCCGACAGGGTGGAGACCCAGTACTTC	TRBV6-5	TRBJ2-5	TRBD1	NA